The 29 T cell receptor beta chains presented below share a single source sample, sequenced in a study of blood T cell repertoires in COVID-19. Sequencing used immunoSEQ multiplex PCR; TCRdb keeps in-frame clones, though not all of them. The data contain about 240,000 clones, over 75% of them singletons. The source material was peripheral blood. These receptors were obtained from a woman in her twenties or thirties with acute or convalescent COVID-19.

The chain recombines TRBV21-1 with TRBJ1-2; TRBD1 is the table's D call, not checked against the DNA. TRBV21-1 is a listed pseudogene. The CDR3 runs to 20 residues. The CDR3 coding sequence is TGTGCCAGCAGCAAATTAATGTTTGTTGATTTGGACAGAGATACCTATGGCTACACCTTC. It encodes CASSKLMFVDLDRDTYGYTF.

The chain links TRBV11-3 to TRBJ2-3, with 9 nucleotides matching TRBD2. This CDR3 region has 15 residues. Germline V gene data show CDR1 as SGHNT and CDR2 as YENEEA. The V gene end was trimmed by 3 bases and the J gene end by 2 bases; junction bases not matched to a gene: 3. This CDR3 is CASSFSGSPTDTQYF. As DNA, the CDR3 is TGTGCCAGCAGCTTTAGCGGGAGCCCCACAGATACGCAGTATTTT.

The chain recombines TRBV2 with TRBJ1-1; D call uncertain. CDR1 and CDR2 (germline): SNHLY, FYNNEI. The CDR3 length is 12 residues. With 6 bases removed from V and 1 base from J, the gap between germline ends came to 6 bases. CDR3 protein: CASSLANTEAFF. Here the CDR3 DNA reads TGTGCCAGCAGCTTGGCGAACACTGAAGCTTTCTTT.

This chain links TRBV7-2 with TRBJ2-3, with TRBD2 matching 13 bases. The CDR3 totals 17 residues. V lost 3 bases and J lost 3; bases outside the gene matches: 6. CDR1 and CDR2 (germline): SGHTA, FQGNSA. For the CDR3, the DNA is TGTGCCAGCAGCTTGTTGACTAGCGGGAGGCAGACAGATACGCAGTATTTT. This encodes CASSLLTSGRQTDTQYF.

The chain is built from TRBV19 and TRBJ1-6; 8 bases are a match to TRBD1. Germline V lookup: CDR1 LNHDA, CDR2 SQIVND (reference sequence). The CDR3 runs 15 residues. Trimming removed 0 bases from V and 10 bases from J; junction bases left unmatched: 5. DNA for the CDR3: TGTGCCAGTAGTATAGATCGGGACAGGATGTCACCCCTCCACTTT. Amino acid sequence: CASSIDRDRMSPLHF.

This chain uses TRBV12-5 with TRBJ1-5, with a weak D call TRBD1 (5 bases). Looked up from germline, CDR1 is LGHNT and CDR2 is FRNRAP. This CDR3 comprises 18 residues. Trimming left V 0 bases short and J 3 bases short, with 18 bases between. In DNA, the CDR3 is TGTGCTAGTGGTTTGGTCAGGGCGGGGCTGAGGGACAATCAGCCCCAGCATTTT. It codes for CASGLVRAGLRDNQPQHF.

The V and J genes are TRBV18 and TRBJ1-1; D is possibly TRBD1 (6 bases). Trimming stripped 0 bases from V and 1 base from J, with 9 bases between. The CDR3 has 15 amino acids. Germline lookup yields CDR1 KGHSH and CDR2 LQKENI. The chain's CDR3 is CASSPPSTGNTEAFF. The CDR3 bases are TGTGCCAGCTCACCACCCTCGACAGGGAACACTGAAGCTTTCTTT.

The chain combines TRBV18 with TRBJ2-7, with 9 bases fitting TRBD1. CDR1 is KGHSH and CDR2 is LQKENI in the germline V gene. The CDR3 contains 17 residues. V shed 1 base and J 6 bases; nucleotides not matched to a gene: 13. CDR3 nucleotides: TGTGCCAGCTCACCACTGGGGCGGGACAGGGTCCGGGGCGAGCAGTACTTC. The encoded protein is CASSPLGRDRVRGEQYF. The full variable domain, with the rest looked up from reference TRBV18 and TRBJ2-7, is NAGVMQNPRHLVRRRGQEARLRCSPMKGHSHVYWYRQLPEEGLKFMVYLQKENIIDESGMPKERFSAEFPKEGPSILRIQQVVRGDSAAYFCASSPLGRDRVRGEQYFGPGTRLTVT.

V usage is TRBV4-2 and J usage is TRBJ2-7, with 8 bases that match TRBD1. Looked up from germline, CDR1 is LGHNA and CDR2 is YNFKEQ. Unmatched junction bases numbered 4, after V lost 0 bases and J lost 3 bases. The CDR3 length is 15 residues. CDR3 DNA sequence: TGTGCCAGCAGCCAAGACGCGGGACAGGTCTACGAGCAGTACTTC. Translating gives CASSQDAGQVYEQYF.

CDR3 DNA sequence: TGCGCCAGCAGCTTGAGTGACAGGGGCTCTGGAAACACCATATATTTT. Its translation is CASSLSDRGSGNTIYF. The V and J genes are TRBV5-1 and TRBJ1-3, with 8 bases aligning to TRBD1. Germline trimming cut 1 base from V and 0 bases from J; bases unmatched to any gene: 3. There are 16 residues in the CDR3. CDR1 is SGHRS, CDR2 YFSETQ, per germline.

V and J are TRBV6-2 or TRBV6-3 and TRBJ1-6; D not certain. Trimming removed 6 bases from V and 6 bases from J, with 6 bases in between. CDR3 length: 12 amino acids. The V gene's germline CDR1 is MNHEY and CDR2 SVGEGT. DNA of the CDR3: TGTGCCAGCAGCTATTCTAATTCACCCCTCCACTTT. Amino acid sequence: CASSYSNSPLHF.

CDR3 nucleotides: TGTGCCAGCAGCCAAGAGGAGGGTAACTGGAGGGATTCACCCCTCCACTTT. Its protein is CASSQEEGNWRDSPLHF. The chain links TRBV14 to TRBJ1-6; no definite D call. V was pared by 0 bases and J by 8 bases, with 17 bases between. Germline CDR1 is SGHDN and CDR2 is FVKESK. This CDR3 has 17 amino acids.

This chain links TRBV3-1 (or the pseudogene TRBV3-2) with TRBJ2-5, with TRBD2 identical over 8 bases. V gave up 5 bases and J gave up 7 bases; unmatched junction bases: 9. The CDR3 has 14 amino acids. Germline-derived CDR1 and CDR2 are LGHDT and YNNKEL (reference sequence). The CDR3 DNA follows: TGTGCCAGCAGCGTCGGGAGGGCCGTCGGGACCCAGTACTTC. Its protein product is CASSVGRAVGTQYF.

CDR3 coding DNA: TGTGCCAGCAGCCAGGGACTAGCCCGGCCAGATACGCAGTATTTT. Translating it yields CASSQGLARPDTQYF. This chain connects TRBV5-4 to TRBJ2-3, with TRBD2 identical over 9 bases. Trimming cost V 4 bases and J 4 bases; bases outside gene matches: 7. Germline V gene data show CDR1 as SGHNT and CDR2 as YYREEE (reference sequence). The CDR3 has 15 residues.

V gene TRBV6-6 combines with J gene TRBJ2-1, with 10 bases aligning to TRBD1. Germline V gene lookup returns CDR1 MNHNY and CDR2 SVGAGI (reference sequence). CDR3 length equals 15 residues. V lost 2 bases and J lost 4; bases outside the gene matches: 2. The CDR3 loop is CASSYGTGAYNEQFF. In DNA form, the CDR3 reads TGTGCCAGCAGTTACGGGACAGGGGCATACAATGAGCAGTTCTTC.

V gene TRBV25-1 combines with J gene TRBJ2-1; D may be TRBD1 (5 bases). With 1 base removed from V and 9 bases from J, the gap between germline ends came to 13 bases. The CDR3 sequence is 14 residues long. Per germline, CDR1 MGHDK and CDR2 SYGVNS. The DNA for the CDR3 is TGTGCCAGCAGTGAATTAGACAGAATCCCTGAGCAGTTCTTC. Translating it yields CASSELDRIPEQFF. Full variable domain (outside the CDR3, taken from reference TRBV25-1 and TRBJ2-1): EADIYQTPRYLVIGTGKKITLECSQTMGHDKMYWYQQDPGMELHLIHYSYGVNSTEKGDLSSESTVSRIRTEHFPLTLESARPSHTSQYLCASSELDRIPEQFFGPGTRLTVL.

This chain joins TRBV21-1 and TRBJ2-1; the D call TRBD2 from the table was never checked on the DNA. TRBV21-1 is flagged as a pseudogene. CDR3 length equals 13 residues. DNA of the CDR3: TGTGCCAGCAGGGCGACGACGGGGAATGAGCAGTTCTTC. Its protein is CASRATTGNEQFF.

This rearrangement joins TRBV5-4 to TRBJ1-5; 8 bases map to TRBD1. This CDR3 has 15 amino acids. The V and J ends lost 1 base and 5 bases, in that order; junction bases with no gene match: 5. CDR1 SGHNT and CDR2 YYREEE come from the germline V gene (reference sequence). The CDR3 DNA reads as TGTGCCAGCAGCTTGAGGCCAGGGGGCGATCAGCCCCAGCATTTT. As protein: CASSLRPGGDQPQHF. The variable domain in full, completed from reference TRBV5-4 and TRBJ1-5, reads ETGVTQSPTHLIKTRGQQVTLRCSSQSGHNTVSWYQQALGQGPQFIFQYYREEENGRGNFPPRFSGLQFPNYSSELNVNALELDDSALYLCASSLRPGGDQPQHFGDGTRLSIL.

The chain carries TRBV2 and TRBJ2-1; 12 positions match TRBD2. CDR1 and CDR2 from the germline V gene are SNHLY and FYNNEI. V was clipped by 7 bases and J by 9 bases; unmatched bases: 4. CDR3 length: 13 amino acids. CDR3 protein: CASTSGRVGEQFF. CDR3 coding DNA: TGTGCCAGCACTAGCGGGAGGGTGGGTGAGCAGTTCTTC. Drawing the rest from reference TRBV2 and TRBJ2-1, the complete variable domain is EPEVTQTPSHQVTQMGQEVILRCVPISNHLYFYWYRQILGQKVEFLVSFYNNEISEKSEIFDDQFSVERPDGSNFTLKIRSTKLEDSAMYFCASTSGRVGEQFFGPGTRLTVL.

This sequence joins TRBV12-5 and TRBJ2-7, with D perhaps matching TRBD2 (6 bases). Germline V CDR1 and CDR2: LGHNT, FRNRAP. This CDR3 comprises 15 residues. Deletions cut 3 bases from V and 3 bases from J, with 15 bases between. The CDR3 here is CASGLKDYVNYEQYF. In nucleotides, the CDR3 is TGTGCTAGTGGTTTAAAGGACTACGTAAACTACGAGCAGTACTTC.

V and J are TRBV3-1 (or the pseudogene TRBV3-2) and TRBJ2-3; TRBD2 agrees at 8 bases. The J segment lost 6 bases and the V segment lost 1 base, leaving 9 bases of the junction unmatched. Germline V gives CDR1 LGHDT, CDR2 YNNKEL (reference sequence). This CDR3 is built from 16 residues. The chain's CDR3 is CASSQGKREWRDTQYF. As DNA, the CDR3 is TGTGCCAGCAGCCAAGGAAAGCGGGAGTGGAGGGATACGCAGTATTTT.

The V and J genes are TRBV6-2 or TRBV6-3 and TRBJ2-2, with TRBD1 matching over 7 bases. The CDR3 has 15 amino acids. Per the germline V gene, CDR1 is MNHEY and CDR2 is SVGEGT. Unmatched junction bases numbered 2, after V lost 2 bases and J lost 2 bases. The DNA for the CDR3 is TGTGCCAGCAGTTACAGGGGGCAAAACACCGGGGAGCTGTTTTTT. This encodes CASSYRGQNTGELFF.

This chain links TRBV27 with TRBJ2-1; 7 positions agree with TRBD2. CDR1 is MNHEY and CDR2 is SMNVEV in the germline V gene (reference sequence). The CDR3 runs 17 residues. The junction had 8 bases not matched to a gene; V was cut back by 3 bases and J by 0 bases. CDR3 amino acids: CASSFVPGGSSYNEQFF. The CDR3, as DNA: TGTGCCAGCAGTTTTGTTCCCGGCGGGAGCTCCTACAATGAGCAGTTCTTC.

This chain uses TRBV5-1 with TRBJ2-5; D is uncertain. Trimming removed 0 bases from V and 4 bases from J, with 4 bases in between. Germline-derived CDR1 and CDR2 are SGHRS and YFSETQ. This CDR3 is built from 12 residues. CDR3 in DNA: TGCGCCAGCAGCTTGGTCGGAGAGACCCAGTACTTC. Translating gives CASSLVGETQYF.

The chain couples TRBV7-2 to TRBJ2-2; maybe TRBD2 (5 bases). The V and J ends lost 2 bases and 2 bases respectively, with 12 bases between them. Germline CDR1 and CDR2: SGHTA and FQGNSA. This CDR3 region has 16 residues. The CDR3 DNA follows: TGTGCCAGCAGCTTATCATCCGGACTTAACACCGGGGAGCTGTTTTTT. Protein: CASSLSSGLNTGELFF. The entire variable domain, with the rest obtained from reference TRBV7-2 and TRBJ2-2, is as follows: GAGVSQSPSNKVTEKGKDVELRCDPISGHTALYWYRQSLGQGLEFLIYFQGNSAPDKSGLPSDRFSAERTGGSVSTLTIQRTQQEDSAVYLCASSLSSGLNTGELFFGEGSRLTVL.

J is TRBJ2-1 and V is TRBV25-1, with 8 bases that match TRBD1. J lost 10 bases, V lost 6 bases, and 14 bases had no gene match. The CDR3 sequence is 15 residues long. Germline values: CDR1 MGHDK, CDR2 SYGVNS. CDR3 protein: CASSDGDRYMNEQFF. For the CDR3, the DNA is TGTGCCAGCAGCGATGGGGACAGGTATATGAACGAGCAGTTCTTC.

This chain joins TRBV7-2 and TRBJ2-7; the D gene is possibly TRBD2 (6 bases). The CDR3 extends over 15 amino acids. The ends were cut back, 5 bases at V and 7 bases at J, with 21 bases in the middle. From germline, CDR1 is SGHTA and CDR2 FQGNSA. CDR3: CASSPLSAGRGEQYF. In nucleotides, the CDR3 is TGTGCCAGCAGCCCGCTCTCGGCAGGTCGGGGGGAGCAGTACTTC.

A single count supports this clone. This chain connects TRBV18 to TRBJ1-3; D gene ambiguous. The germline gives CDR1 KGHSH, CDR2 LQKENI. V dropped 5 bases and J dropped 0 bases, with 8 bases sitting between them. CDR3 length equals 14 residues. CDR3 in amino acids: CASSTGLSGNTIYF. The CDR3 bases are TGTGCCAGCTCAACGGGTCTCTCTGGAAACACCATATATTTT.

This clone has only a few counts. CDR3 amino acids: CASGTLGTAEYEQYF. The CDR3, as DNA: TGTGCCAGCGGGACGTTAGGGACAGCAGAATACGAGCAGTACTTC. V and J are TRBV27 and TRBJ2-7, with 7 bases identical to TRBD1. The CDR3 has 15 amino acids. Germline lookup yields CDR1 MNHEY and CDR2 SMNVEV (reference sequence). The J segment lost 4 bases and the V segment lost 8 bases, leaving 14 bases of the junction unmatched.